This record covers a single T cell receptor (beta chain). Other DNA sequences of this sample code for an identical CDR3. The PCR had 60 Vbeta and 13 Jbeta primers. Here immunoSEQ multiplex PCR was the method, and the copy in TCRdb shows in-frame clones only, minus some. Among around 200,000 clones listed, about three quarters were seen once. Trimming pared 3 bases from V and 0 bases from J, leaving 9 bases between. The germline gives CDR1 LNHDA, CDR2 SQIVND (reference sequence). The CDR3 contains 15 residues. The data originate from a study of cytomegalovirus exposure and HLA in healthy donors. Sample: PBMCs. This clonotype originated in a man in his forties or fifties in good health and CMV-seronegative. The J gene is TRBJ2-1, the V gene TRBV19; TRBD2 is a possible D gene (5 bases). In DNA, the CDR3 is TGTGCCAGTAGTATTTTGGGGAGCTCCTACAATGAGCAGTTCTTC. This codes for CASSILGSSYNEQFF. Complete variable domain (other parts from reference TRBV19 and TRBJ2-1): DGGITQSPKYLFRKEGQNVTLSCEQNLNHDAMYWYRQDPGQGLRLIYYSQIVNDFQKGDIAEGYSVSREKKESFPLTVTSAQKNPTAFYLCASSILGSSYNEQFFGPGTRLTVL.